The 10 T cell receptor beta chains reported below all come from one sample, sequenced in a study of immune cell composition in non-small cell lung cancer. Sequencing was performed with immunoSEQ multiplex PCR; in TCRdb, only in-frame clones are kept and a portion is missing. The sample has about 3,300 clones, 71% seen once. Normal lung was sampled as far from the tumour as possible, at least 3 cm. These data were likewise used in another study, on CD4 T cells in lung cancer.

The material sequenced was non-adjacent lung tissue. Receptor source: a human donor with non-small cell lung cancer.

The chain is built from TRBV30 and TRBJ1-5, with D possibly being TRBD1 (6 bases). This CDR3 is 16 amino acids long. The V gene lost 0 bases and the J gene lost 4 bases, with 16 bases spanning the gap. Germline CDR1 is GTSNPN and CDR2 is SVGIG (reference sequence). CDR3 nucleotide sequence: TGTGCCTGGAGTGTACATTTGGGGGGGGCGAATCAGCCCCAGCATTTT. It specifies CAWSVHLGGANQPQHF. Full variable domain (missing parts from reference TRBV30 and TRBJ1-5): SQTIHQWPATLVQPVGSPLSLECTVEGTSNPNLYWYRQAAGRGLQLLFYSVGIGQISSEVPQNLSASRPQDRQFILSSKKLLLSDSGFYLCAWSVHLGGANQPQHFGDGTRLSIL.

The J gene is TRBJ2-2, the V gene TRBV5-8; possibly TRBD2 for D (6 bases). The germline V gene has CDR1 SGHTS and CDR2 YDEGEE. Trimming took 6 bases from V and 1 from J, leaving 13 bases between them. The CDR3 consists of 15 residues. DNA for the CDR3: TGTGCCAGCATTCGGGGGAGGAGGAACACCGGGGAGCTGTTTTTT. Protein sequence: CASIRGRRNTGELFF. Together with reference TRBV5-8 and TRBJ2-2, the CDR3 gives the full variable domain: EAGVTQSPTHLIKTRGQQATLRCSPISGHTSVYWYQQALGLGLQFLLWYDEGEERNRGNFPPRFSGRQFPNYSSELNVNALELEDSALYLCASIRGRRNTGELFFGEGSRLTVL.

V gene TRBV5-5 combines with J gene TRBJ2-7; 12 nucleotides align to TRBD2. Trimming took 4 bases from V and 12 from J; bases not matched to a gene: 8. The CDR3 contains 13 residues. Germline-derived CDR1 and CDR2 are SGHKS and YYEKEE (reference sequence). CDR3 nucleotide sequence: TGTGCCAGCAGCAGCAGGACTAGCGGGGTCAGGTACGTC. This codes for CASSSRTSGVRYV.

The chain carries TRBV21-1 and TRBJ2-5; the D call TRBD2 from the table was never checked on the DNA. TRBV21-1 is marked as a pseudogene. The CDR3 spans 15 residues. The CDR3 loop reads CASSKAGAGNETQYF. The CDR3 DNA follows: TGTGCCAGCAGCAAGGCGGGAGCGGGAAATGAGACCCAGTACTTC.

This chain uses TRBV27 with TRBJ2-3, with D maybe TRBD2 (5 bases). The V end lost 2 bases, the J end lost 2 bases, and 8 bases lay between the germline ends. The CDR3 consists of 14 residues. Looked up from germline, CDR1 is MNHEY and CDR2 is SMNVEV (reference sequence). This CDR3 reads CASSLGGATDTQYF. The DNA for the CDR3 is TGTGCCAGCAGTTTAGGAGGTGCCACAGATACGCAGTATTTT.

This chain joins TRBV4-1 and TRBJ1-5; perhaps TRBD1 as D (6 bases). There are 16 residues in the CDR3. Deletions cut 6 bases from V and 0 bases from J, with 15 bases between. The germline V gene has CDR1 MGHRA and CDR2 YSYEKL. The DNA of the CDR3 is TGCGCCAGCAGGCCCTCAGGGGAGAATAGCAATCAGCCCCAGCATTTT. Protein sequence: CASRPSGENSNQPQHF.

This chain uses TRBV7-9 with TRBJ2-1; 14 nucleotides align to TRBD2. The germline V gene has CDR1 SEHNR and CDR2 FQNEAQ (reference sequence). V gave up 5 bases and J gave up 4 bases; unmatched junction bases: 7. The CDR3 consists of 17 residues. CDR3 coding DNA: TGTGCCAGCAGCGGCAGACTAGCGGGAGGGCCTTACAATGAGCAGTTCTTC. Protein sequence: CASSGRLAGGPYNEQFF.

The chain couples TRBV5-6 to TRBJ2-5; D not resolved. Trimming left V 0 bases short and J 5 bases short, with 2 bases between. CDR1 and CDR2 (germline): SGHDT, YYEEEE. The CDR3 contains 11 residues. The CDR3 loop is CASSLAETQYF. The CDR3 nucleotides read TGTGCCAGCAGCTTGGCGGAGACCCAGTACTTC.

The chain couples TRBV30 to TRBJ2-5, with D uncertain. CDR1 and CDR2 from the germline V gene are GTSNPN and SVGIG (reference sequence). The germline V and J ends were trimmed by 5 bases and 7 bases, with 17 bases remaining between them. The CDR3 is 13 residues long. CDR3 bases: TGTGCCTGGCGTTGGGCAGGCACCGTGACCCAGTACTTC. This gives the protein CAWRWAGTVTQYF.

This CDR3 reads CSVEAGTSGPFEQFF. For the CDR3, the DNA is TGCAGCGTTGAGGCCGGGACTAGCGGGCCCTTTGAGCAGTTCTTC. This rearrangement joins TRBV29-1 to TRBJ2-1, with 12 positions matching TRBD2. After removal of 3 bases from V and 9 bases from J, the junction contained 9 bases not matched to a gene. CDR3 size: 15 residues. CDR1 and CDR2 from the germline V gene are SQVTM and ANQGSEA.